Listed below are T cell receptor beta chains from one sample, sequenced in a study of CD8 T cells in ankylosing spondylitis. TCRdb used MiXCR to reprocess the 5' RACE reads, holding one entry per CDR3 protein. This sample has a few hundred thousand distinct CDR3 sequences, with approximately 20% found just once. The sequenced material came from blood, either unsorted or a sorted T cell fraction (not recorded which). These receptors came from a male donor with ankylosing spondylitis. Each CDR3 is given with its conserved first and last residue. A D gene is named only where the DNA matches it firmly. Size tells how often a clone was seen (once, few, many) or the class of an expanded clone, and some rows leave it out.

J	D	size	V	CDR3	DNA
TRBJ1-1	TRBD1	.	TRBV27	CASRPPGGSAFF	TGTGCCAGCAGACCCCCAGGGGGCTCGGCTTTCTTT
TRBJ2-1	TRBD2	.	TRBV11-2	CASSSLAGVSYNEQFF	TGTGCCAGCAGCTCACTAGCGGGAGTGAGTTACAATGAGCAGTTCTTC
TRBJ1-4	.	.	TRBV7-3	CASNISGLGKLFF	TGTGCCAGCAACATCAGCGGCCTAGGGAAACTGTTTTTT
TRBJ2-7	.	.	TRBV27	CASSFGPDYEQYF	TGTGCCAGCAGTTTCGGCCCGGACTACGAGCAGTACTTC
TRBJ2-1	TRBD2	few	TRBV27	CASSRGGEYNEQFF	TGTGCCAGCAGCCGGGGGGGGGAATACAATGAGCAGTTCTTC
TRBJ2-7	.	few	TRBV7-2	CASSFFKGNSYEQYF	TGTGCCAGCAGCTTTTTCAAGGGGAACTCCTACGAGCAGTACTTC
TRBJ2-2	.	many	TRBV12-3/TRBV12-4	CASSTVGELFF	TGTGCCAGCAGTACGGTCGGGGAGCTGTTTTTT
TRBJ1-3	.	many	TRBV12-3/TRBV12-4	CASSTTDGSGNTIYF	TGTGCCAGCAGTACAACGGACGGCTCTGGAAACACCATATATTTT
TRBJ2-1	.	.	TRBV30	CAWNLGDYSYNEQFF	TGTGCCTGGAATTTGGGTGACTACTCCTACAATGAGCAGTTCTTC
TRBJ2-7	TRBD2	.	TRBV7-6	CASQGLAGVGEQYF	TGTGCCAGCCAAGGACTAGCGGGAGTGGGCGAGCAGTACTTC
TRBJ2-7	TRBD2	.	TRBV7-2	CASRPYTSGRGEQYF	TGTGCCAGCAGACCTTATACTAGCGGGAGGGGAGAGCAGTACTTC
TRBJ2-3	.	few	TRBV11-2	CASSWDLPRFADTQYF	TGTGCCAGCAGCTGGGACTTGCCTAGGTTCGCAGATACGCAGTATTTT
TRBJ2-7	.	few	TRBV5-6	CASSGTRYEQYF	TGTGCCAGCAGCGGGACACGGTACGAGCAGTACTTC
TRBJ2-6	.	.	TRBV5-6	CASSWRDRPPGANVLTF	TGTGCCAGCAGCTGGCGGGACCGACCCCCTGGGGCCAACGTCCTGACTTTC
TRBJ2-3	TRBD2	.	TRBV7-8	CASSSPGTSGGFGTDTQYF	TGTGCCAGCAGCTCCCCCGGGACTAGCGGGGGGTTTGGCACAGATACGCAGTATTTT
TRBJ2-1	TRBD2	.	TRBV7-2	CASSPGLAIYSEQFF	TGTGCCAGCAGCCCGGGACTAGCGATCTACAGTGAGCAGTTCTTC
TRBJ2-2	.	many	TRBV12-3/TRBV12-4	CASSLGTNTGELFF	TGTGCCAGCAGTTTAGGGACTAACACCGGGGAGCTGTTTTTT
TRBJ2-7	.	few	TRBV29-1	CSVRGLASSYEQYF	TGCAGCGTTCGCGGTCTAGCGAGCTCCTACGAGCAGTACTTC
TRBJ2-1	TRBD2	few	TRBV10-3	CAISESMGRGDYNEQFF	TGTGCCATCAGTGAGTCGATGGGGCGGGGGGACTACAATGAGCAGTTCTTC
TRBJ2-1	TRBD2	few	TRBV7-2	CASSPLALDYNEQFF	TGTGCCAGCAGCCCACTAGCGCTAGACTACAATGAGCAGTTCTTC
TRBJ2-1	TRBD2	.	TRBV15	CATVERGYNEQFF	TGTGCCACCGTCGAGCGGGGCTACAATGAGCAGTTCTTC
TRBJ1-1	.	many	TRBV5-6	CASSLGAQGNTEAFF	TGTGCCAGCAGCTTGGGGGCACAGGGGAACACTGAAGCTTTCTTT
TRBJ1-2	.	few	TRBV12-3/TRBV12-4	CASSSFPGLGYGYTF	TGTGCCAGCAGTTCTTTCCCGGGCTTGGGCTATGGCTACACCTTC
TRBJ2-1	.	few	TRBV7-7	CASSLLVSGGEQFF	TGTGCCAGCAGCTTATTGGTTAGCGGCGGTGAGCAGTTCTTC
TRBJ2-2	.	few	TRBV27	CASSQEGGGANTGELFF	TGTGCCAGCAGTCAAGAGGGGGGTGGCGCGAACACCGGGGAGCTGTTTTTT
TRBJ2-3	.	few	TRBV29-1	CSVDLAQHTDTQYF	TGCAGCGTTGACTTGGCGCAGCACACAGATACGCAGTATTTT
TRBJ2-1	.	few	TRBV7-8	CASSLLAWVGYYNEQFF	TGTGCCAGCAGCTTACTCGCTTGGGTCGGCTACTACAATGAGCAGTTCTTC
TRBJ2-1	TRBD2	.	TRBV4-2	CASSQTSGYEQFF	TGTGCCAGCAGCCAAACTAGCGGGTATGAGCAGTTCTTC
TRBJ1-1	.	few	TRBV27	CASSSGVVTNTEAFF	TGTGCCAGCAGTTCCGGAGTGGTTACGAACACTGAAGCTTTCTTT
TRBJ1-2	.	.	TRBV14	CASSQWQGYGYTF	TGTGCCAGCAGCCAATGGCAGGGCTATGGCTACACCTTC
TRBJ2-7	.	.	TRBV2	CASNRGYEQYF	TGTGCCAGCAACCGCGGCTACGAGCAGTACTTC
TRBJ2-3	.	many	TRBV12-3/TRBV12-4	CASSAGSHTQYF	TGTGCCAGCAGTGCCGGGAGCCATACGCAGTATTTT
TRBJ2-5	.	.	TRBV4-1	CASSQGGGHTQETQYF	TGCGCCAGCAGCCAAGGTGGGGGGCATACTCAAGAGACCCAGTACTTC
TRBJ2-7	.	.	TRBV6-2/TRBV6-3	CASTTARLTPEQYF	TGTGCCAGCACCACCGCCCGGTTAACTCCCGAGCAGTACTTC
TRBJ2-1	.	.	TRBV7-8	CASSGRSLSVEQFF	TGTGCCAGCAGCGGCAGGAGCTTGTCCGTTGAGCAGTTCTTC
TRBJ2-1	.	few	TRBV25-1	CASREVGEQFF	TGTGCCAGCAGAGAGGTGGGTGAGCAGTTCTTC
TRBJ2-1	TRBD2	.	TRBV3-1	CASSQSTGTSGVDEQFF	TGTGCCAGCAGCCAATCCACCGGGACTAGCGGGGTAGATGAGCAGTTCTTC
TRBJ2-2	TRBD1	many	TRBV29-1	CSGQGANTGELFF	TGCAGTGGACAGGGGGCGAACACCGGGGAGCTGTTTTTT
TRBJ2-7	.	few	TRBV4-1	CASSQVTGYSYEQYF	TGCGCCAGCAGCCAAGTGACAGGTTACTCCTACGAGCAGTACTTC
TRBJ1-1	.	.	TRBV7-6	CASSSGGDGTEAFF	TGTGCCAGCAGCTCCGGGGGAGACGGCACTGAAGCTTTCTTT
TRBJ1-6	TRBD1	.	TRBV7-8	CASSFSFGTDNSPLHF	TGTGCCAGCAGCTTCTCATTCGGGACAGATAATTCACCCCTCCACTTT
TRBJ2-7	.	.	TRBV6-1	CASSESIGVYYEQYF	TGTGCCAGCAGTGAAAGTATTGGAGTCTACTACGAGCAGTACTTC
TRBJ1-1	TRBD1	.	TRBV7-9	CASSSDDREAFF	TGTGCCAGCAGCTCAGATGACAGGGAGGCTTTCTTT
TRBJ1-2	TRBD1	.	TRBV5-1	CASSSRQGVYGYTF	TGCGCCAGCAGCTCCAGACAGGGCGTCTATGGCTACACCTTC
TRBJ2-7	TRBD2	few	TRBV12-3/TRBV12-4	CASSLSGGGTYEQYF	TGTGCCAGCAGTCTTAGCGGGGGGGGGACCTACGAGCAGTACTTC